The 6 T cell receptor beta chains reported below all come from one sample, sequenced in a study of cytomegalovirus exposure and HLA in healthy donors. Generated by immunoSEQ multiplex PCR, the TCRdb table keeps only in-frame clones and is missing some. The sample lists over 100,000 clones, roughly 89% occurring once. The specimen sequenced was PBMCs. These receptors came from a woman aged 18-35 years in good health and CMV-seronegative.

The genes are TRBV29-1 and TRBJ2-6; D remains unclear. Germline V gene lookup returns CDR1 SQVTM and CDR2 ANQGSEA. The CDR3 runs 13 residues. Trimming cost V 6 bases and J 0 bases, with 6 bases left between them. CDR3 nucleotides: TGCAGCGTGTACAACTCTGGGGCCAACGTCCTGACTTTC. Amino acid sequence: CSVYNSGANVLTF.

The CDR3 nucleotides are TGTGCCAGCAGTTCCTACTCGGGGGGCGGCACTGAAGCTTTCTTT. It specifies CASSSYSGGGTEAFF. The rearrangement uses TRBV7-8 and TRBJ1-1; TRBD1 might be the D (6 bases). V lost 6 bases and J 4 bases, leaving 18 bases between the germline ends. CDR1 is SGHVS, CDR2 FQNEAQ, per germline. The CDR3 totals 15 residues.

DNA of the CDR3: TGCAGCGTGGCGGCTGGGACAGAATTTAACTATGGCTACACCTTC. Translating it yields CSVAAGTEFNYGYTF. This chain links TRBV29-1 with TRBJ1-2; 7 bases fit TRBD1. The CDR3 runs to 15 residues. CDR1 SQVTM and CDR2 ANQGSEA come from the germline V gene. The V gene end was trimmed by 6 bases and the J gene end by 1 base; junction bases not matched to a gene: 11.

The rearrangement links TRBV20-1 to TRBJ2-3, with D possibly being TRBD1 (5 bases). CDR1 is DFQATT and CDR2 is SNEGSKA in the germline V gene (reference sequence). This CDR3 region has 11 residues. V gave up 6 bases and J gave up 4 bases, with 8 bases separating them. The CDR3 nucleotides are TGCAGTGCCTTGACAGCAGATACGCAGTATTTT. Translating gives CSALTADTQYF.

Of note for this clone: One end of the junction fails to match germline, which may point to a read error. The chain has TRBV7-3 and TRBJ1-1; D might be TRBD1 (5 bases). CDR1 and CDR2 from the germline V gene are SGHTA and FQGTGA. The CDR3 runs to 13 residues. In DNA form, the CDR3 reads TGTGCCAGCAGCTCGACAGTGAAGACTGAAGCTTTCTTT. The encoded protein is CASSSTVKTEAFF.

The chain has TRBV20-1 and TRBJ2-1; TRBD1 aligns across 11 bases. This CDR3 spans 10 amino acids. Germline V gene sequence: CDR1 DFQATT, CDR2 SNEGSKA (reference sequence). Trimming removed 5 bases from V and 15 bases from J; junction bases left unmatched: 3. The CDR3 DNA is TGCAGTGCTGGCGGGACAGGGGGGTTCTTC. This sequence encodes CSAGGTGGFF.